This T cell receptor beta chain was recovered during a study of molecular identifiers for immune sequencing clone quantification. Study information: Split five ways in replicates, RNA from approximately 20,000 or 98,000 naive CD8 cells had four portions sequenced.

The CDR3 is made up of 17 amino acids. CDR1 and CDR2 (germline): MDHEN, SYDVKM. Deletions cut 1 base from V and 1 base from J, with 16 bases between. TCRdb processed the PCR reads anew with MiXCR; each CDR3 protein has one entry. The sample yields more than 250,000 distinct CDR3 sequences, about 22% seen once. The study, taken as a whole, reports: Spiked Jurkat TCR RNA equivalent to one cell was reportedly detectable in about a million naive cells. It was shown that clones above 20 RNA copies held over 99% of effector molecules, but under 1% in naive cells.

This clonotype was counted ten times or more. No antigen is known for it. This sequence joins TRBV28 and TRBJ1-1; maybe TRBD1 (5 bases). The receptor's source is a human donor in good health. Some libraries in this study had Jurkat cell RNA spiked in. The sequenced material came from naive CD8+ T cells from blood, with Jurkat cell RNA spiked in. The subset was: FACS-sorted CD8+CD4-CCR7+CD45RA+ naive T cells. CDR3 in amino acids: CASSLSMAWGRNTEAFF. CDR3 DNA: TGTGCCAGCAGTTTATCGATGGCGTGGGGGAGGAACACTGAAGCTTTCTTT. The full variable domain, completed using reference TRBV28 and TRBJ1-1, is DVKVTQSSRYLVKRTGEKVFLECVQDMDHENMFWYRQDPGLGLRLIYFSYDVKMKEKGDIPEGYSVSREKKERFSLILESASTNQTSMYLCASSLSMAWGRNTEAFFGQGTRLTVV.